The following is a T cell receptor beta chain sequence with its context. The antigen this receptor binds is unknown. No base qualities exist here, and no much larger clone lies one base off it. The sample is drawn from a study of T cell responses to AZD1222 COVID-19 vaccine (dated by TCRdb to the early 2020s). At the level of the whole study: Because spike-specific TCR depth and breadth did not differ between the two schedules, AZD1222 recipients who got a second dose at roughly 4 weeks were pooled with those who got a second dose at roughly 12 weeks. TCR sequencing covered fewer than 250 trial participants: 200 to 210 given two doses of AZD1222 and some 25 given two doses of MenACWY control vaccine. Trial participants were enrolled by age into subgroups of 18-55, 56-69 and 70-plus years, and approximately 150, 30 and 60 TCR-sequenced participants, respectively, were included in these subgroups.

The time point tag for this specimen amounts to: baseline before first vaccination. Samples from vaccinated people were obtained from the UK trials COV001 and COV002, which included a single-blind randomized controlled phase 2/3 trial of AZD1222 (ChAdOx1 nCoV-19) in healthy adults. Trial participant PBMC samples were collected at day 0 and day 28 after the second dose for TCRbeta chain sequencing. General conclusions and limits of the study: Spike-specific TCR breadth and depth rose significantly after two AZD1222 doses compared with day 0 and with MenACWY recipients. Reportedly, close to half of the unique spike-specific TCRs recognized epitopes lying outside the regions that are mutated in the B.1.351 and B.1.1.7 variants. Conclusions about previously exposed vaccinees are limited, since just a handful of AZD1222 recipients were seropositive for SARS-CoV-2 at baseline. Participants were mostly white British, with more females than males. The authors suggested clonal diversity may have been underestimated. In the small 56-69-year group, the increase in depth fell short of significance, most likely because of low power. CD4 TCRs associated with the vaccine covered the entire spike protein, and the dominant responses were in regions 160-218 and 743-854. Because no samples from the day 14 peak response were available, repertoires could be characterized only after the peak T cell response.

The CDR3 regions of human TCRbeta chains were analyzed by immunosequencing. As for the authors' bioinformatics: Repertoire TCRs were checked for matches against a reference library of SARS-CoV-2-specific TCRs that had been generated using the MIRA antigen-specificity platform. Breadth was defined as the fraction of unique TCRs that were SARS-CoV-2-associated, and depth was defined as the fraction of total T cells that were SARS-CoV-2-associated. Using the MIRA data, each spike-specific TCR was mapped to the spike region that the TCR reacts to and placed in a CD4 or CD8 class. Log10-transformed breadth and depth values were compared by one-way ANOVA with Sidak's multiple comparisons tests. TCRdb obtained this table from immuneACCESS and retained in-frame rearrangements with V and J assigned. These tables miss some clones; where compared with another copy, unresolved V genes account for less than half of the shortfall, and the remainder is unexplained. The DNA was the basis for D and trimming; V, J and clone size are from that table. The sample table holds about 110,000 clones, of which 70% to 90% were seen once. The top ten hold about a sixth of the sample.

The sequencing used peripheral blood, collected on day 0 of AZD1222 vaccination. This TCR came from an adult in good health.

The nucleotide sequence is TGCGCCAGCAGCCCCACCCTAGGACAGGGGGCCACTGAAGCTTTCTTT. Translated, it gives CASSPTLGQGATEAFF. This receptor chain uses TRBV5-1 and TRBJ1-1, and TRBD1 matches 11 of the central bases. V lost 4 bases and J lost 4 bases, and the count of bases not matched to a germline gene is 9. The CDR1 and CDR2 encoded by the germline V gene are SGHRS and YFSETQ. The CDR3 numbers 16 residues from cysteine through phenylalanine. Of all the DNA, just the CDR3 is kept, 48 bases in frame from base 1.